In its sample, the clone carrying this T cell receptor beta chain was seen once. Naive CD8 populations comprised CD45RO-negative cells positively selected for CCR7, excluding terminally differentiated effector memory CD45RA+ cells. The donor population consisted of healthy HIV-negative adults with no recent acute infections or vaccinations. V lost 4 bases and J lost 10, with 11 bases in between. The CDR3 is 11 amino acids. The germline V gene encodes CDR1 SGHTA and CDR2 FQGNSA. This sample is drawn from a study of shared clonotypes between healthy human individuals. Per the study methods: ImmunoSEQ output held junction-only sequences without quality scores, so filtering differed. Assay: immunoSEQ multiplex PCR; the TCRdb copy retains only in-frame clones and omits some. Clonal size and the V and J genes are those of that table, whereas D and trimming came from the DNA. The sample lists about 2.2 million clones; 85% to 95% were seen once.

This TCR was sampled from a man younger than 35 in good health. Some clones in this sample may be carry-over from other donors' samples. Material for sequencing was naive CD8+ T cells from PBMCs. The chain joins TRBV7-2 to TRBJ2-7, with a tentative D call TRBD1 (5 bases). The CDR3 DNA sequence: TGTGCCAGCAGCTCAACAGGCGGACAGTACTTC. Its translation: CASSSTGGQYF.